A selection of T cell receptor beta chains follows, all from one sample in a study of cytomegalovirus exposure and HLA in healthy donors. Produced via immunoSEQ multiplex PCR; TCRdb's table is partial and in-frame only. The data contain roughly 100,000 clones, around 75% of them singletons. The sequencing sample was made of PBMCs. The receptors derive from a man aged 30-40 years in good health and CMV-seronegative. Both conserved end residues are part of each CDR3. D genes are given only for firm matches. A clone size is listed for some rows: how often the clone was seen (once, few, many), or a class if it is expanded.

j_call v_call clone_size d_call cdr3_nt cdr3_aa
TRBJ1-2 TRBV28 . . TGTGCCAGCAGCCCCCAGGGCCGCTACACCTTC CASSPQGRYTF
TRBJ1-1 TRBV7-2 . . TGTGCCAGCAGCTTAGGTCCAGGGCAGAACTCTGAAGCTTTCTTT CASSLGPGQNSEAFF
TRBJ2-1 TRBV14 . TRBD2 TGTGCCAGCAGCCAAGGGAGCGGGGCGATCTCCTACAATGAGCAGTTCTTC CASSQGSGAISYNEQFF
TRBJ2-3 TRBV7-9 . TRBD2 TGTGCCAGCAGCTTGATGGGGGGGGACACAGATACGCAGTATTTT CASSLMGGDTDTQYF
TRBJ1-1 TRBV19 . TRBD1 TGTGCCAGCCGACCCGGGACAGGCGTTATGAACACTGAAGCTTTCTTT CASRPGTGVMNTEAFF
TRBJ2-3 TRBV7-8 . . TGTGCCAGCAGCTCACCGGGGTATACGCAGTATTTT CASSSPGYTQYF
TRBJ1-1 TRBV28 . . TGTGCCAGCAGCCCCGGCCGGGGAACTGAAGCTTTCTTT CASSPGRGTEAFF
TRBJ1-6 TRBV4-1 . TRBD1 TGCGCCAGCAGCCAAGGGGGACAGAATAATTCACCCCTCCACTTT CASSQGGQNNSPLHF
TRBJ1-4 TRBV5-4 . TRBD1 TGTGCCAGCAGCCTCGGACAGGCCCCAACTAATGAAAAACTGTTTTTT CASSLGQAPTNEKLFF
TRBJ1-1 TRBV19 . . TGTGCCAGTAGTCCCCGGGGGAAGGTCGACATGAACACTGAAGCTTTCTTT CASSPRGKVDMNTEAFF
TRBJ1-3 TRBV7-2 . . TGTGCCAGCAGCCCCGTCAGGGACACCATATATTTT CASSPVRDTIYF
TRBJ2-1 TRBV9 . TRBD1 TGTGCCAGCAGCGTAGAAGGGGGCGAGGGTAATGAGCAGTTCTTC CASSVEGGEGNEQFF
TRBJ2-1 TRBV5-4 . TRBD1 TGTGCCAGCAGCTCCCGGACAGGTTACAATGAGCAGTTCTTC CASSSRTGYNEQFF
TRBJ2-4 TRBV5-1 . TRBD1 TGCGCCAGCAGCCAGGACAGGGTAGAAAACATTCAGTACTTC CASSQDRVENIQYF
TRBJ1-1 TRBV5-1 . . TGCGCCAGCAGCTTGCAGGGCAACACTGAAGCTTTCTTT CASSLQGNTEAFF
TRBJ2-7 TRBV6-5 few . TGTGCCAGCAGTTACTCGCTCGGGGGGCGGGAGCAGTACTTC CASSYSLGGREQYF
TRBJ2-1 TRBV1 . . TGCACCAGCAGACGGTTATCTGAGCAGTTCTTC CTSRRLSEQFF
TRBJ1-1 TRBV27 . TRBD1 TGTGCCAGCAGTTTAGGGACAGGAACTGAAGCTTTCTTT CASSLGTGTEAFF
TRBJ2-5 TRBV7-8 . . TGTGCCAGCAGCTTAGCGTGGACAGAGGAGACCCAGTACTTC CASSLAWTEETQYF
TRBJ2-2 TRBV5-4 . TRBD2 TGTGCCAGCAGCTCCTCTAGCGGGAGACGTAGCACCGGGGAGCTGTTTTTT CASSSSSGRRSTGELFF
TRBJ1-1 TRBV19 . . TGTGCCAGTAGTATAACAGAGAACACTGAAGCTTTCTTT CASSITENTEAFF
TRBJ2-4 TRBV11-1 few . TGTGCCAGCAGCTTAGCGCTCGGCGGGGCCAAAAACATTCAGTACTTC CASSLALGGAKNIQYF
TRBJ1-5 TRBV28 . TRBD1 TGTGCCAGCACTCAAGGACAGGGCTTCCGGCAGCCCCAGCATTTT CASTQGQGFRQPQHF
TRBJ2-7 TRBV7-2 . . TGTGCCAGCAGCTTAGTACTCTACGAACAGTACTTC CASSLVLYEQYF
TRBJ2-1 TRBV10-1 once . TGCGCCAGCAGTGTTTCAGGACTAAGGGATGAGCAGTTCTTC CASSVSGLRDEQFF
TRBJ2-1 TRBV27 . TRBD2 TGTGCCAGCAGTCCCGGGACTAGGACACAGGAGCAGTTCTTC CASSPGTRTQEQFF
TRBJ2-1 TRBV4-2 once . TGTGCCAGCAGCGTTTTCGGGAGTGGAGCTTACAATGAGCAGTTCTTC CASSVFGSGAYNEQFF
TRBJ2-1 TRBV11-2 . . TGTGCCAGCAGCGTCAGGGTTGGGGCTTACAATGAGCAGTTCTTC CASSVRVGAYNEQFF
TRBJ2-2 TRBV7-3 . . TGTGCCAGCAGCTCATTGGACAGCGGGGAGCTGTTTTTT CASSSLDSGELFF
TRBJ2-5 TRBV11-2 . . TGTGCCAGCAGCCCCTTAGGGGGATCGGAGACCCAGTACTTC CASSPLGGSETQYF
TRBJ1-4 TRBV30 once TRBD1 TGTGCCTGGACTGGCGGGACAGGAGAGAAAAAGCTGTTTTTT CAWTGGTGEKKLFF
TRBJ1-5 TRBV19 . . TGTGCCAGTAGTGGGAGAACTACAGGGAATCAGCCCCAGCATTTT CASSGRTTGNQPQHF
TRBJ2-3 TRBV29-1 . TRBD2 TGCAGCGGTGGGAGGGCTCTCCCCACAGATACGCAGTATTTT CSGGRALPTDTQYF
TRBJ1-2 TRBV6-5 . . TGTGCCAGCAGTTACTCGAGATACTCCCCCCTCTATGGCTACACCTTC CASSYSRYSPLYGYTF
TRBJ1-5 TRBV2 . TRBD1 TGTGCCAGCAATCCGGACAGGGGGAATCAGCCCCAGCATTTT CASNPDRGNQPQHF
TRBJ2-5 TRBV9 . . TGTGCCAGCAGCTCGGACAGCCAAGAGACCCAGTACTTC CASSSDSQETQYF
TRBJ1-2 TRBV7-9 . . TGTGCCAGCGGGGGAGGCTATGGCTACACCTTC CASGGGYGYTF
TRBJ2-1 TRBV7-9 . TRBD1 TGTGCCAGCAGCCCCTCCCGGACAGGGGGCTACAATGAGCAGTTCTTC CASSPSRTGGYNEQFF
TRBJ2-7 TRBV9 . . TGTGCCAGCAGCGCGCAAGGGGGGGGGACTGTTGACGAGCAGTACTTC CASSAQGGGTVDEQYF